This T cell receptor (beta chain) originates from a study of T cell responses to AZD1222 COVID-19 vaccine. Second doses that came at about 4 or about 12 weeks were put together. General observations from the study: Among the donors, most were white British and more were female, and clonal diversity was possibly underestimated. Once two AZD1222 doses were given, Spike-specific TCR breadth and depth went up.

CDR1 and CDR2 from the germline V gene are KGHSH and LQKENI. V shed 4 bases and J 1 base; nucleotides not matched to a gene: 1. The length of the CDR3 is 13 residues. As to this clone: The antigen is not known.

Data came from immunoSEQ multiplex PCR; TCRdb stores just in-frame clones and leaves some out. The sample shows 97,000 or so clones, approximately 93% of them seen only once. This sequence joins TRBV18 and TRBJ2-7; 7 positions agree with TRBD1. Sequenced here: peripheral blood, sampled 28 days after the second AZD1222 dose. The clonotype was recovered from an adult who received the AZD1222 COVID-19 vaccine. CDR3 protein: CASSRQGSYEQYF. CDR3 coding DNA: TGTGCCAGCTCACGACAGGGTTCCTACGAGCAGTACTTC.